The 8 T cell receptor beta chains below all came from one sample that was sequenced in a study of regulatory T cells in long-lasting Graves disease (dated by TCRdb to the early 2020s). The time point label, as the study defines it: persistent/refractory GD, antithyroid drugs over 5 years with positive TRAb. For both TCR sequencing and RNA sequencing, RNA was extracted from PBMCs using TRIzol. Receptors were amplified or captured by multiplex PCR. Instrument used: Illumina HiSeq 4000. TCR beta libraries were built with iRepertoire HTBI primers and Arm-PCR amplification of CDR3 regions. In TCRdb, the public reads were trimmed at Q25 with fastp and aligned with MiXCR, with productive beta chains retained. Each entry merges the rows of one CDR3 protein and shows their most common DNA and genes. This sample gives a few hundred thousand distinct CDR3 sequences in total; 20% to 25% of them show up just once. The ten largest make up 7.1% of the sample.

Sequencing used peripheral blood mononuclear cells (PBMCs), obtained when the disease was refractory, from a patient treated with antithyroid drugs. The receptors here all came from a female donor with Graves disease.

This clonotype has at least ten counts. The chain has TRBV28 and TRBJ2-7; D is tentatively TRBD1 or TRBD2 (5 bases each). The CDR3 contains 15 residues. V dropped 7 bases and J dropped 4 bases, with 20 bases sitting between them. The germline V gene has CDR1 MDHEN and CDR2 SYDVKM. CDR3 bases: TGTGCCAGCAAGGGGTTAAAAGGGAGCCATTACGAGCAGTACTTC. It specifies CASKGLKGSHYEQYF.

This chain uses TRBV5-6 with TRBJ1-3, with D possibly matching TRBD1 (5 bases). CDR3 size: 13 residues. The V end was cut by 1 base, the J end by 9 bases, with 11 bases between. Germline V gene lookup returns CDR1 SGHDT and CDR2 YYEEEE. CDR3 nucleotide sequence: TGTGCCAGCAGCTTGTCAGGGAGCAGCACCATATATTTT. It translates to CASSLSGSSTIYF.

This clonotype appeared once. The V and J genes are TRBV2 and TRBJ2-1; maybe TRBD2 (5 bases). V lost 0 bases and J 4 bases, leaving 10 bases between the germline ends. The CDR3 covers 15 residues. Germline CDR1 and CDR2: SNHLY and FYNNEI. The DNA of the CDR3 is TGTGCCAGCAGTGAAGCGAGACTACTATACAATGAGCAGTTCTTC. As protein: CASSEARLLYNEQFF.

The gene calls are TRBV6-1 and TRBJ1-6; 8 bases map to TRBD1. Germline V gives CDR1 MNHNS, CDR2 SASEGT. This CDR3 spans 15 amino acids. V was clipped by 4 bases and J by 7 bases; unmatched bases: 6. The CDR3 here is CASSGPGQENSPLHF. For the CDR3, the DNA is TGTGCCAGCAGTGGGCCGGGACAGGAGAATTCACCCCTCCACTTT.

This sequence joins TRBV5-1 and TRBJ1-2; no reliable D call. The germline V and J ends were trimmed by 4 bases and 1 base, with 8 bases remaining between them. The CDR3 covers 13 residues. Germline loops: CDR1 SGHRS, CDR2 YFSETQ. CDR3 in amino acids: CASSPHINYGYTF. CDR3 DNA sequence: TGCGCCAGCAGCCCCCATATTAACTATGGCTACACCTTC.

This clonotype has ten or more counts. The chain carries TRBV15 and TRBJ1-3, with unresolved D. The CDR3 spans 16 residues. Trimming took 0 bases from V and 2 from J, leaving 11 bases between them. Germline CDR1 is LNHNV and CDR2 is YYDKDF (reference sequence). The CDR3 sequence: CATSRDRGVAGNTIYF. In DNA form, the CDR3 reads TGTGCCACCAGCAGAGATCGCGGGGTTGCTGGAAACACCATATATTTT.

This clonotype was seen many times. The CDR3 nucleotides read TGTGCCAGCCTTCGGGATCAATTGGGGGAGCAGTACTTC. It specifies CASLRDQLGEQYF. This sequence joins TRBV28 and TRBJ2-7; perhaps TRBD2 as D (5 bases). The CDR3 spans 13 residues. Germline loops: CDR1 MDHEN, CDR2 SYDVKM. Trimming shortened V by 8 bases and J by 7 bases, and 18 bases separated the two germline ends.

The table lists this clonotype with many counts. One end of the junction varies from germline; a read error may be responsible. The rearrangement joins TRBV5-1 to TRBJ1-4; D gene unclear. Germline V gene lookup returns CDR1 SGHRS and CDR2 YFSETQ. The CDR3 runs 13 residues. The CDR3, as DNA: TGTGCCAGCAGCTTGGTTCCGGGAGAAAAACTGTTTTTT. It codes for CASSLVPGEKLFF.